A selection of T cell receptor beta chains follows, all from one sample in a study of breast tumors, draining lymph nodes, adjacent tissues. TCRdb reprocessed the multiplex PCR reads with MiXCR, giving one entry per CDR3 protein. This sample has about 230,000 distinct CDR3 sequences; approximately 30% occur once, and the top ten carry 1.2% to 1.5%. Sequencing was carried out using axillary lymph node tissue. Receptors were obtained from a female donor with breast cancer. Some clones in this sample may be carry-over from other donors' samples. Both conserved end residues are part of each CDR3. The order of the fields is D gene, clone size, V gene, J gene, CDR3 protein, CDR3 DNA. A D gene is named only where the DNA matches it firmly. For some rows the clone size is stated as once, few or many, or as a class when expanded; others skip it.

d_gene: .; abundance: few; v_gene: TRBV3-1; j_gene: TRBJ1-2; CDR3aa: CASSQGGGAKGYTF; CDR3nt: TGTGCCAGCAGCCAAGGGGGGGGGGCAAAAGGCTACACCTTC
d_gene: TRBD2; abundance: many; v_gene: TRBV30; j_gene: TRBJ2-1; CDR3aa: CAWSDPGLASYNEQFF; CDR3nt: TGTGCCTGGAGTGACCCGGGACTAGCATCCTACAATGAGCAGTTCTTC
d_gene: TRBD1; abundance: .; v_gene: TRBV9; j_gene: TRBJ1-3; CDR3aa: CASSVGPGQGAGNTVYF; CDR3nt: TGTGCCAGCAGCGTAGGCCCCGGACAGGGTGCGGGAAACACCGTATATTTT
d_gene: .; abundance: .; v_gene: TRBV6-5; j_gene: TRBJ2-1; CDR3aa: CASRRLNEQFF; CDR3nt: TGTGCCAGCAGGCGATTGAATGAGCAGTTCTTC
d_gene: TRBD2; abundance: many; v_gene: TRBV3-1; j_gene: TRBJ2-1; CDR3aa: CASSQEGPSGIRDEQFF; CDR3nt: TGTGCCAGCAGCCAAGAGGGGCCGAGCGGGATTCGTGATGAGCAGTTCTTC
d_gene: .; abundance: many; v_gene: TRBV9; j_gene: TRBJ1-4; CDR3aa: CASSVGYATNEKLFF; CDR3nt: TGTGCCAGCAGCGTAGGTTATGCAACTAATGAAAAACTGTTTTTT
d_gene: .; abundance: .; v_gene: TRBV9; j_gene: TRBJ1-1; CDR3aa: CASSVAEGQVNTEAFF; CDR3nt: TGTGCCAGCAGCGTAGCGGAAGGGCAGGTCAACACTGAAGCTTTCTTT
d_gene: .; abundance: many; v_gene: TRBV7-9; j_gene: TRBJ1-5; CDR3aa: CASTDTGNQPQHF; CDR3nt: TGTGCCAGCACAGACACTGGCAATCAGCCCCAGCATTTT
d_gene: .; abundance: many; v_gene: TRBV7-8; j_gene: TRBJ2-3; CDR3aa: CASSFYRADTQYF; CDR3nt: TGTGCCAGCAGCTTTTATAGAGCGGATACGCAGTATTTT
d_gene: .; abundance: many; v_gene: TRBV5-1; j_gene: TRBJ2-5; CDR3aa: CASSLAGPQETQYF; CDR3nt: TGCGCCAGCAGCTTGGCGGGGCCTCAAGAGACCCAGTACTTC
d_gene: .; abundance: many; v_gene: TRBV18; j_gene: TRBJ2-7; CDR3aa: CASSPPQGRTYEQYF; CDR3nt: TGTGCCAGCTCACCACCACAGGGTAGGACCTACGAGCAGTACTTC
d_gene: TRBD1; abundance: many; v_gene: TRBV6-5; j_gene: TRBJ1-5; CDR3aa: CASRGQGAGNQPQHF; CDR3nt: TGTGCCAGCAGGGGGCAGGGGGCAGGCAATCAGCCCCAGCATTTT
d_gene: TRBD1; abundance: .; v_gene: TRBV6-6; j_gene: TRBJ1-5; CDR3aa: CAIRTGAAYEHF; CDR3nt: TGTGCCATCCGGACAGGGGCCGCCTACGAGCATTTT
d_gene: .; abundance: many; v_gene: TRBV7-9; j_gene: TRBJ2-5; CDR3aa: CASSFPAGPQMAQYF; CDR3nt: TGTGCCAGCAGCTTTCCAGCGGGCCCCCAGATGGCCCAGTACTTC
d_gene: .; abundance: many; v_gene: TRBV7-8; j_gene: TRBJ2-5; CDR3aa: CASSLALFTAGKAQYF; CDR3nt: TGTGCCAGCAGCTTAGCGCTATTCACCGCGGGAAAGGCCCAGTACTTC
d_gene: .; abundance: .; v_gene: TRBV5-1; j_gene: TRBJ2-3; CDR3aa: CASSCGPRDGGITSTDTQYF; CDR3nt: TGCGCCAGCAGCTGCGGGCCGCGAGATGGAGGGATTACGAGCACAGATACGCAGTATTTT
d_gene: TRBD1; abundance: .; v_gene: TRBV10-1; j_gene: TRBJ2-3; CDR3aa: CASRRPWGQRPQYF; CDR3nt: TGCGCCAGCAGACGACCCTGGGGACAGCGGCCCCAGTATTTT
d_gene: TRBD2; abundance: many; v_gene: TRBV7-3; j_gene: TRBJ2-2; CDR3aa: CASSSPISGTTGGELFF; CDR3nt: TGTGCCAGCAGCTCTCCGATTAGCGGGACCACCGGGGGGGAGCTGTTTTTT
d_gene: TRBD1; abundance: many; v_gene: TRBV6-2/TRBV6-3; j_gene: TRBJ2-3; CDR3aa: CASIHPGQFPDTQYF; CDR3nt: TGTGCCAGCATCCATCCGGGACAGTTCCCTGATACGCAGTATTTT
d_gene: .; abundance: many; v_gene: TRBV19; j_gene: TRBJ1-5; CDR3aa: CASSQREGGISNQPQHF; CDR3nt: TGTGCCAGTTCCCAGCGGGAAGGGGGGATTAGCAATCAGCCCCAGCATTTT
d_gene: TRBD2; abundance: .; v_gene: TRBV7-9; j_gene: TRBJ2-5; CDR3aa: CASATDSGLAETQYF; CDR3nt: TGTGCCAGCGCGACAGACTCGGGACTAGCGGAGACCCAGTACTTC
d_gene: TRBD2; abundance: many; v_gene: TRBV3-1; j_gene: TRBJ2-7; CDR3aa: CASSLGLASSYEQYF; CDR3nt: TGCGCCAGCAGCCTAGGACTAGCGAGCTCCTACGAGCAGTACTTC
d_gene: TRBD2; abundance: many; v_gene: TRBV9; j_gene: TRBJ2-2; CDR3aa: CASRRREGGTGELFF; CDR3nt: TGTGCCAGCAGGAGGCGGGAGGGAGGAACCGGGGAGCTGTTTTTT
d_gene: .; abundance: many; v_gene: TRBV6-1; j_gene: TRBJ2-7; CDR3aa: CASRHTRVGFDEQYF; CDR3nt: TGTGCCAGCAGACACACCAGGGTAGGTTTCGACGAGCAGTACTTC
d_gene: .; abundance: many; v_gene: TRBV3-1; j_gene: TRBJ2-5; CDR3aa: CASSQGWGPWETQYF; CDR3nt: TGTGCCAGCAGCCAAGGGTGGGGGCCGTGGGAGACCCAGTACTTC
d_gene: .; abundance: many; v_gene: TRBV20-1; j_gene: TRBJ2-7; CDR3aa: CSARQLRPYEQYF; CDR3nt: TGCAGTGCTAGACAGCTAAGACCCTACGAGCAGTACTTC
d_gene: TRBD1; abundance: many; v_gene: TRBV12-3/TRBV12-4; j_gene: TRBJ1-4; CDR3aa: CASSNSGRGRGTNEKLFF; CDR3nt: TGTGCCAGCAGTAATTCGGGTAGGGGGCGAGGGACTAATGAAAAACTGTTTTTT